The source of this T cell receptor beta chain is a study of Graves' ophthalmopathy and Graves' hyperthyroidism. The TCR beta CDR3 regions underwent amplification from RNA transcripts. First-round RT-PCR with HTBI primers preceded a second-round multiplex PCR. TCRdb re-analysed the multiplex PCR reads in MiXCR, keeping a single row per CDR3 protein. This sample yields 500,000 to 700,000 distinct CDR3 sequences, of which about 20% are seen a single time; more than 5.5% belongs to the top ten. The length of the CDR3 is 12 residues. V was cut by 2 bases and J by 9 bases, with 10 bases left in between. Germline assignment: CDR1 MGHRA and CDR2 YSYEKL.

The clonotype originates from a woman between 18 and 30 years old with stable Graves' hyperthyroidism. Some clones in this sample may be carry-over from other donors' samples. Sequencing was performed on peripheral blood. The rearrangement joins TRBV4-1 to TRBJ2-5; D might be TRBD1 or TRBD2, each matching 5 bases. CDR3 loop: CASSQTVGAQYF. The CDR3 DNA sequence: TGCGCCAGCAGCCAAACAGTGGGGGCCCAGTACTTC.